This T cell receptor (beta chain) was retrieved from a study of cytomegalovirus exposure and HLA in healthy donors. Study-level information: In a later analysis, it was reported that the roughly 120 validation repertoires had been produced on the same platform as the roughly 700 repertoires belonging to the first cohort. Findings of the study overall: Subsequent analysis revealed that first-cohort TCR clusters tended to co-occur in the 120 validation repertoires.

Sequencing was performed with immunoSEQ multiplex PCR; in TCRdb, only in-frame clones are kept and a portion is missing. This sample yields roughly 130,000 clones, of which 90% are seen a single time; about 6.4% belongs to the top ten. A word on this clone: Its antigen is currently unknown.

Germline-derived CDR1 and CDR2 are SGHRS and YFSETQ. The V segment lost 4 bases and the J segment 6 bases; nucleotides outside the gene matches: 4. This CDR3 is 14 amino acids long. What was sequenced was PBMCs. The chain recombines TRBV5-1 with TRBJ2-7, with 13 bases identical to TRBD2. This clonotype was obtained from a woman aged 30 to 39 in good health and CMV-seropositive. The CDR3 DNA reads as TGCGCCAGCAGCCGGACTAGCGGGAGCTTCGAGCAGTACTTC. It specifies CASSRTSGSFEQYF. Full variable domain (outside the CDR3, taken from reference TRBV5-1 and TRBJ2-7): KAGVTQTPRYLIKTRGQQVTLSCSPISGHRSVSWYQQTPGQGLQFLFEYFSETQRNKGNFPGRFSGRQFSNSRSEMNVSTLELGDSALYLCASSRTSGSFEQYFGPGTRLTVT.